These T cell receptor beta chains were read from a single sample in a study of identical twins. Via MiXCR, TCRdb re-called the 5' RACE reads, giving one row per CDR3 protein. Of 420,000 or so distinct CDR3 sequences listed, 18% are singletons. Sequences were obtained from naive T cells sorted from blood. Source of these receptors: a man in his fifties or sixties in good health. Each CDR3 is given with its conserved first and last residue. Fields, in order: D gene, V gene, clone size, J gene, CDR3 protein, CDR3 DNA. A D gene is named only where the DNA matches it firmly. Only some rows state a clone size, as once, few, many or a class for expanded clones.

D gene: TRBD1
V gene: TRBV20-1
clone size: .
J gene: TRBJ1-6
CDR3 protein: CSRGTDLNSPLHF
CDR3 DNA: TGCAGTCGCGGGACAGATCTTAATTCACCCCTCCACTTT

D gene: TRBD1
V gene: TRBV28
clone size: many
J gene: TRBJ2-4
CDR3 protein: CASNPPLDRGNIQYF
CDR3 DNA: TGTGCCAGCAACCCCCCCCTGGACAGGGGAAACATTCAGTACTTC

D gene: .
V gene: TRBV5-1
clone size: .
J gene: TRBJ2-1
CDR3 protein: CASSFQGRPYNEQFF
CDR3 DNA: TGCGCCAGCAGCTTCCAGGGACGGCCCTACAATGAGCAGTTCTTC

D gene: .
V gene: TRBV5-5
clone size: .
J gene: TRBJ2-7
CDR3 protein: CASSSLGVSPSEQYF
CDR3 DNA: TGTGCCAGCAGCTCTCTTGGGGTGTCCCCGTCCGAGCAGTACTTC

D gene: .
V gene: TRBV4-3
clone size: many
J gene: TRBJ1-2
CDR3 protein: CASSPEQRGGGYTF
CDR3 DNA: TGCGCCAGCAGCCCAGAACAGAGGGGAGGAGGCTACACCTTC

D gene: TRBD1
V gene: TRBV19
clone size: .
J gene: TRBJ2-3
CDR3 protein: CASSIRRGLSDTQYF
CDR3 DNA: TGTGCCAGTAGTATAAGAAGGGGGCTCTCAGATACGCAGTATTTT

D gene: TRBD2
V gene: TRBV6-2/TRBV6-3
clone size: .
J gene: TRBJ2-1
CDR3 protein: CASSYPASGRAGKQFF
CDR3 DNA: TGTGCCAGCAGTTATCCGGCTAGCGGGAGGGCCGGTAAGCAGTTCTTC

D gene: TRBD1
V gene: TRBV20-1
clone size: many
J gene: TRBJ2-2
CDR3 protein: CSASNAGTGNTGELFF
CDR3 DNA: TGCAGTGCGAGCAACGCCGGGACAGGGAACACCGGGGAGCTGTTTTTT

D gene: .
V gene: TRBV4-2
clone size: .
J gene: TRBJ2-3
CDR3 protein: CASSQDSLRRGPAVTSTDTQYF
CDR3 DNA: TGTGCCAGCAGCCAAGATTCTCTGCGTCGGGGGCCCGCTGTAACTAGCACAGATACGCAGTATTTT

D gene: .
V gene: TRBV20-1
clone size: few
J gene: TRBJ2-1
CDR3 protein: CSASTGGRNEQFF
CDR3 DNA: TGCAGTGCTAGTACAGGAGGGCGAAATGAGCAGTTCTTC

D gene: .
V gene: TRBV12-3/TRBV12-4
clone size: many
J gene: TRBJ1-5
CDR3 protein: CASSPDPNSNQPQHF
CDR3 DNA: TGTGCCAGCAGTCCGGACCCTAACTCCAATCAGCCCCAGCATTTT

D gene: .
V gene: TRBV27
clone size: few
J gene: TRBJ2-3
CDR3 protein: CASSPLRGSTDTQYF
CDR3 DNA: TGTGCCAGCAGTCCCCTTAGGGGAAGCACAGATACGCAGTATTTT

D gene: TRBD1
V gene: TRBV15
clone size: few
J gene: TRBJ2-7
CDR3 protein: CATSREGQGREQYF
CDR3 DNA: TGTGCCACCAGCAGAGAGGGACAGGGGCGGGAGCAGTACTTC

D gene: .
V gene: TRBV7-7
clone size: .
J gene: TRBJ2-5
CDR3 protein: CASSSRLGVQETQYF
CDR3 DNA: TGTGCTAGCAGCTCCCGGTTAGGGGTACAAGAGACCCAGTACTTC

D gene: .
V gene: TRBV4-2
clone size: few
J gene: TRBJ2-5
CDR3 protein: CASSQELRGRETQYF
CDR3 DNA: TGTGCCAGCAGCCAAGAGCTAAGGGGGAGGGAGACCCAGTACTTC

D gene: .
V gene: TRBV3-1
clone size: .
J gene: TRBJ2-1
CDR3 protein: CASSQVGGFYNEQFF
CDR3 DNA: TGTGCCAGCAGCCAAGTTGGGGGTTTCTACAATGAGCAGTTCTTC

D gene: .
V gene: TRBV9
clone size: .
J gene: TRBJ1-5
CDR3 protein: CASSVGSGENQPQHF
CDR3 DNA: TGTGCCAGCAGCGTAGGATCGGGAGAAAATCAGCCCCAGCATTTT

D gene: .
V gene: TRBV7-2
clone size: .
J gene: TRBJ2-3
CDR3 protein: CASSPNGGAGDTQYF
CDR3 DNA: TGTGCCAGCAGCCCCAACGGCGGAGCCGGGGATACGCAGTATTTT

D gene: TRBD1
V gene: TRBV19
clone size: few
J gene: TRBJ2-2
CDR3 protein: CASSFGTGAGELFF
CDR3 DNA: TGTGCCAGTAGTTTTGGGACAGGGGCCGGGGAGCTGTTTTTT

D gene: .
V gene: TRBV21-1
clone size: .
J gene: TRBJ2-5
CDR3 protein: CAPTSVAGHKETQYF
CDR3 DNA: TGTGCCCCCACCTCAGTAGCGGGCCATAAAGAGACCCAGTACTTC

D gene: .
V gene: TRBV18
clone size: few
J gene: TRBJ2-4
CDR3 protein: CASSPGVVSLAKNIQYF
CDR3 DNA: TGTGCCAGCTCACCTGGGGTGGTGTCGCTAGCCAAAAACATTCAGTACTTC

D gene: .
V gene: TRBV6-1
clone size: few
J gene: TRBJ2-6
CDR3 protein: CASSGTARANVLTF
CDR3 DNA: TGTGCCAGCAGTGGGACAGCGCGGGCCAACGTCCTGACTTTC

D gene: .
V gene: TRBV10-3
clone size: .
J gene: TRBJ1-1
CDR3 protein: CAISEIGRWSTEAFF
CDR3 DNA: TGTGCCATCAGTGAGATTGGTAGATGGTCCACTGAAGCTTTCTTT

D gene: .
V gene: TRBV5-1
clone size: many
J gene: TRBJ2-4
CDR3 protein: CASSLRGVLGKNIQYF
CDR3 DNA: TGCGCCAGCAGCCTACGAGGGGTGCTGGGCAAAAACATTCAGTACTTC

D gene: TRBD1
V gene: TRBV6-2/TRBV6-3
clone size: .
J gene: TRBJ2-7
CDR3 protein: CASDRGIAEQYF
CDR3 DNA: TGTGCCAGTGACAGGGGGATCGCCGAGCAGTACTTC

D gene: .
V gene: TRBV6-5
clone size: many
J gene: TRBJ2-7
CDR3 protein: CASSYSTGTYEQYF
CDR3 DNA: TGTGCCAGCAGTTACTCGACGGGAACCTACGAGCAGTACTTC